This is a list of T cell receptor beta chains from one sample in a study of OX40 agonist ivuxolimab in advanced cancers. Sequencing used immunoSEQ multiplex PCR; TCRdb keeps in-frame clones, though not all of them. Counted here are about 64,000 clones, around 90% occurring once; the ten biggest clones make up around 0.65%. Sequencing used CD4+ or CD8+ T cells sorted from blood, obtained in a trial of the OX40 agonist ivuxolimab. These receptors came from an adult with an advanced solid tumor such as melanoma, head and neck, liver or kidney cancer. Each CDR3 is given with its conserved first and last residue. D genes are given only for firm matches. Size tells how often a clone was seen (once, few, many) or the class of an expanded clone, and some rows leave it out.

d_call j_call clone_size v_call cdr3_aa cdr3_nt
. TRBJ1-3 . TRBV27 CASRGTGSGNTIYF TGTGCCAGCAGGGGTACAGGCTCTGGAAACACCATATATTTT
TRBD1 TRBJ2-2 . TRBV27 CASSLWGQTTGELFF TGTGCCAGCAGTTTATGGGGACAGACCACCGGGGAGCTGTTTTTT
. TRBJ2-1 . TRBV7-2 CASSLGSGSYNEQFF TGTGCCAGCAGCTTAGGTAGCGGCTCCTACAATGAGCAGTTCTTC
. TRBJ1-3 few TRBV7-9 CASSLAPISGNTIYF TGTGCCAGCAGCTTAGCGCCCATTTCTGGAAACACCATATATTTT
. TRBJ2-2 . TRBV6-1 CASSARGPGELFF TGTGCCAGCAGTGCTCGCGGTCCCGGGGAGCTGTTTTTT
TRBD2 TRBJ2-2 . TRBV6-5 CASSYTAGGNTGELFF TGTGCCAGCAGTTACACAGCGGGAGGGAACACCGGGGAGCTGTTTTTT
. TRBJ1-2 . TRBV5-6 CASSFRSTGYGYTF TGTGCCAGCAGCTTCCGTTCTACAGGCTATGGCTACACCTTC
TRBD1 TRBJ1-5 . TRBV19 CANQGVPNPCNQPQHF TGTGCCAACCAGGGGGTTCCCAATCCATGCAATCAGCCCCAGCATTTT
. TRBJ2-2 . TRBV5-1 CASSLGANTGELFF TGCGCCAGCAGCTTGGGAGCGAACACCGGGGAGCTGTTTTTT
TRBD1 TRBJ1-1 . TRBV6-6 CASSHRDRLLNTEAFF TGTGCCAGCAGTCACCGGGACAGGCTTTTGAACACTGAAGCTTTCTTT
. TRBJ1-5 . TRBV4-1 CASSEDSYNQPQHF TGCGCCAGCAGCGAAGACAGTTACAATCAGCCCCAGCATTTT
TRBD1 TRBJ2-7 once TRBV11-2 CASSSDRGRSYEQYF TGTGCCAGCAGCTCGGACAGGGGGAGGTCCTACGAGCAGTACTTC
. TRBJ2-1 . TRBV14 CASSHARGSYNEQFF TGTGCCAGCAGCCACGCGCGGGGCTCCTACAATGAGCAGTTCTTC
. TRBJ2-1 . TRBV6-5 CASYSSYNEQFF TGTGCCAGCTATAGCTCCTACAATGAGCAGTTCTTC
. TRBJ1-5 . TRBV5-1 CASSLDGGDQPQHF TGCGCCAGCAGCTTGGACGGGGGGGATCAGCCCCAGCATTTT
. TRBJ2-2 . TRBV28 CASSSPGTGELFF TGTGCCAGCAGTTCCCCAGGGACCGGGGAGCTGTTTTTT
. TRBJ2-5 . TRBV6-1 CASSPEGHLKTQYF TGTGCCAGCAGCCCGGAAGGACATTTGAAGACCCAGTACTTC
TRBD1 TRBJ2-1 . TRBV11-2 CASSLGDSEQFF TGTGCCAGCAGCTTAGGGGACAGCGAGCAGTTCTTC
. TRBJ2-2 . TRBV9 CASSVGATGNTGELFF TGTGCCAGCAGCGTCGGGGCTACAGGGAACACCGGGGAGCTGTTTTTT
. TRBJ2-3 once TRBV28 CASSSPTRGGTDTQYF TGTGCCAGCAGTTCCCCGACGAGGGGTGGCACAGATACGCAGTATTTT
. TRBJ1-4 . TRBV5-1 CASSSTGGREKLFF TGCGCCAGCAGCTCTACGGGGGGCCGGGAAAAACTGTTTTTT
. TRBJ1-4 . TRBV4-1 CASSQVRSEKLFF TGCGCCAGCAGCCAAGTTCGGAGTGAAAAACTGTTTTTT
. TRBJ2-7 . TRBV18 CASSPDQGPSEQYF TGTGCCAGCTCACCGGATCAGGGGCCAAGCGAGCAGTACTTC
. TRBJ1-2 . TRBV18 CASSPPIGNYGYTF TGTGCCAGCTCACCACCGATCGGAAACTATGGCTACACCTTC
. TRBJ1-2 . TRBV10-3 CAISERGAQNYGYTF TGTGCCATCAGTGAACGGGGGGCCCAAAACTATGGCTACACCTTC
. TRBJ2-2 . TRBV6-6 CASRTTGTRNTGELFF TGTGCCAGCAGGACCACCGGGACAAGGAACACCGGGGAGCTGTTTTTT
. TRBJ1-1 . TRBV10-1 CASSDLGTEAFF TGCGCCAGCAGTGACCTCGGGACCGAAGCTTTCTTT
. TRBJ2-3 . TRBV5-6 CASGTGPRWADTQYF TGTGCCAGCGGCACCGGCCCCAGGTGGGCAGATACGCAGTATTTT
TRBD2 TRBJ2-3 . TRBV7-4 CASSSFVAGKATDTQYF TGTGCCAGCAGCTCCTTCGTAGCGGGAAAAGCGACAGATACGCAGTATTTT
TRBD1 TRBJ1-2 . TRBV9 CASSGISTGRHGYTF TGTGCCAGCAGCGGGATTTCGACAGGGCGACATGGCTACACCTTC
. TRBJ2-7 . TRBV4-2 CASSSFEGGEQYF TGTGCCAGCAGCTCGTTTGAAGGGGGCGAGCAGTACTTC
. TRBJ2-1 . TRBV4-1 CASSQGATGYNEQFF TGCGCCAGCAGCCAGGGGGCGACAGGCTACAATGAGCAGTTCTTC
. TRBJ1-5 . TRBV9 CASSVDGGGNQPQHF TGTGCCAGCAGCGTAGACGGGGGAGGCAATCAGCCCCAGCATTTT
. TRBJ1-1 . TRBV5-1 CASSLWSVNTEAFF TGCGCCAGCAGCTTGTGGTCGGTGAACACTGAAGCTTTCTTT
TRBD2 TRBJ2-5 . TRBV30 CAWSGGGNEETQYF TGTGCCTGGAGTGGGGGGGGGAATGAAGAGACCCAGTACTTC
. TRBJ1-3 once TRBV6-4 CASSVKSGDSGNTIYF TGTGCCAGCAGTGTTAAATCCGGGGACTCTGGAAACACCATATATTTT
. TRBJ2-7 . TRBV6-5 CASSRPGSYEQYF TGTGCCAGCAGTCGGCCGGGCAGCTACGAGCAGTACTTC
. TRBJ2-5 . TRBV7-9 CASSFQGLYQETQYF TGTGCCAGCAGCTTTCAGGGACTGTACCAAGAGACCCAGTACTTC
. TRBJ1-2 . TRBV28 CASSPFGGLNYGYTF TGTGCCAGCAGCCCGTTCGGCGGGCTTAACTATGGCTACACCTTC
. TRBJ2-3 . TRBV11-2 CASSSGGDTQYF TGTGCCAGCAGCTCCGGAGGAGATACGCAGTATTTT
. TRBJ1-5 . TRBV19 CASSRYNQPQHF TGTGCCAGTAGTAGGTACAATCAGCCCCAGCATTTT
. TRBJ2-1 . TRBV9 CASSAYHNEQFF TGTGCCAGCAGCGCCTACCACAATGAGCAGTTCTTC
. TRBJ1-2 . TRBV5-4 CASSAGAVPYGYTF TGTGCCAGCAGCGCCGGTGCGGTTCCCTATGGCTACACCTTC
. TRBJ2-5 few TRBV5-6 CASSKTARETQYF TGTGCCAGCAGCAAGACAGCAAGAGAGACCCAGTACTTC
TRBD1 TRBJ2-7 . TRBV4-1 CASSQEGTGGYEQYF TGCGCCAGCAGCCAAGAAGGGACAGGGGGCTACGAGCAGTACTTC
. TRBJ1-2 . TRBV4-2 CASSQDTGKGYTF TGTGCCAGCAGCCAAGATACTGGGAAAGGCTACACCTTC
TRBD2 TRBJ2-2 . TRBV9 CASSVGVAGDTGELFF TGTGCCAGCAGCGTAGGGGTAGCGGGGGACACCGGGGAGCTGTTTTTT
. TRBJ2-2 . TRBV6-6 CASSYGTGELFF TGTGCCAGCAGTTACGGGACCGGGGAGCTGTTTTTT
. TRBJ2-1 . TRBV15 CATSRDTGEQFF TGTGCCACCAGCAGAGACACCGGTGAGCAGTTCTTC